Following are 3 T cell receptor beta chains from one sample sequenced in a study of T cell clonality in common variable immunodeficiency. The study, taken as a whole, reports: Fewer deletions and N-nucleotide insertions were reportedly seen in common variable immunodeficiency TCR beta sequences.

Using immunoSEQ multiplex PCR, the repertoire was profiled, and TCRdb retains in-frame clones only, with some absent. In total the sample includes some 19,000 clones, none of them seen once. Their specific antigens are unknown. The source material was peripheral blood mononuclear cells. The receptors shown here come from a human donor with common variable immunodeficiency.

This clone was seen ten or more times. The missing CDR3 end, 3 residues past where the read stops, is filled in from the germline J gene. This chain links TRBV20-1 with TRBJ2-3, with 8 bases aligning to TRBD1. Germline V gene lookup returns CDR1 DFQATT and CDR2 SNEGSKA (reference sequence). The CDR3 has 14 amino acids. V dropped 5 bases and J dropped 3; count of bases not matched to a gene: 7. Incomplete CDR3 DNA: TGCAGTGCTCCTAGGACAGGGAGGACAGATACG. This translates into CSAPRTGRTDT. The whole CDR3 sequence reads CSAPRTGRTDTQYF.

This clone has only a few counts. The read terminates 3 residues ahead of where the CDR3 ends, so the germline J gene completes it. The rearrangement joins TRBV7-3 to TRBJ2-1; 10 bases fit TRBD2. Per germline, CDR1 SGHTA and CDR2 FQGTGA. The V and J ends lost 5 bases and 8 bases, in that order; junction bases with no gene match: 6. CDR3 length: 14 amino acids. CDR3 sequence reads: CASSTAGGRDEQFF. CDR3 DNA (partial): TGTGCCAGCAGCACAGCGGGGGGGCGGGATGAG.

The sample holds a few counts of this clone. The read ends 3 residues before the CDR3 terminus; that terminus is restored from the germline J gene. The chain employs TRBV18 and TRBJ2-3, with no clear D. V was pared by 4 bases and J by 2 bases, with 10 bases between. This CDR3 spans 14 amino acids. The germline V gene has CDR1 KGHSH and CDR2 LQKENI. The covered CDR3 bases are TGTGCCAGCTCACTAGACACAAACACAGATACG. Translation gives CASSLDTNTDT. The full CDR3 reads CASSLDTNTDTQYF.